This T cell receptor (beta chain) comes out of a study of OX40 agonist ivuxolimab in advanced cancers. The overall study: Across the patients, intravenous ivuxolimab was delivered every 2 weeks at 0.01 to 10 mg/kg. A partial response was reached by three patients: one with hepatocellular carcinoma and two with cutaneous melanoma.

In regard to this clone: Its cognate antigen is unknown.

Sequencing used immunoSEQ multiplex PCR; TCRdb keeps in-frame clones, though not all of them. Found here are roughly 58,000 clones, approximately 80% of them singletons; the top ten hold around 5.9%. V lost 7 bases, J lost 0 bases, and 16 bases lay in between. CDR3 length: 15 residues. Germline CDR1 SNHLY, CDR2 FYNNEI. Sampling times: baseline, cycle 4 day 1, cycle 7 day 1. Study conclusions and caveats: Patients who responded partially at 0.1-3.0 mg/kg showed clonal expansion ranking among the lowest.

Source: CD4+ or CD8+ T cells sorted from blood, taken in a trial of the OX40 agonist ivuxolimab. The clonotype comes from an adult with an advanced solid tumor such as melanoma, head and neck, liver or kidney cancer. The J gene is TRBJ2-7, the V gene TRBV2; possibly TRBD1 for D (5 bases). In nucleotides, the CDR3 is TGTGCCAGCACCCAGGAACAGGCCAGCTCCTACGAGCAGTACTTC. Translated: CASTQEQASSYEQYF.